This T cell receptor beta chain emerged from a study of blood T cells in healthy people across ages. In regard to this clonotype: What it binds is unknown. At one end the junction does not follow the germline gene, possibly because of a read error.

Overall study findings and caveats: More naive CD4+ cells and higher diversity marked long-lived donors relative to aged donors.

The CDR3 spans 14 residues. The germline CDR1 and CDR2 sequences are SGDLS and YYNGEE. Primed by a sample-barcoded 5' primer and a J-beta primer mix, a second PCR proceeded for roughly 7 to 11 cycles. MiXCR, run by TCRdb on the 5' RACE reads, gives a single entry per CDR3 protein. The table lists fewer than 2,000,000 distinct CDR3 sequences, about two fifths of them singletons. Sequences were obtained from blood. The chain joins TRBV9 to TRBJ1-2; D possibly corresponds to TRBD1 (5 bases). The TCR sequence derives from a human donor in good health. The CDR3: CASRSVGARYGCTF. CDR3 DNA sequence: TGTGCCAGCAGGTCTGTAGGGGCACGCTATGGCTGCACCTTC. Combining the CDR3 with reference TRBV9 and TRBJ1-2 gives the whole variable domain DSGVTQTPKHLITATGQRVTLRCSPRSGDLSVYWYQQSLDQGLQFLIQYYNGEERAKGNILERFSAQQFPDLHSELNLSSLELGDSALYFCASRSVGARYGCTFGSGTRLTVV.